This T cell receptor beta chain emerged from a study of shared clonotypes between healthy human individuals. Broader study findings: Blood was the only sampled material, and tissue repertoires likely differ. Sorted-subset sequencing, rarefaction showed, was incomplete despite large depth.

Only in-frame clones appear in the TCRdb table, and some are missing; sequencing was by immunoSEQ multiplex PCR. This repertoire shows some 2.4 million clones, 93% found once; its top ten account for roughly 0.39%. This CDR3 is 15 amino acids long. The germline V gene encodes CDR1 SGHTA and CDR2 FQGNSA. Trimming pared 1 base from V and 2 bases from J, leaving 11 bases between. As for this clone: Its target is unknown.

This clonotype was sampled from a man between 18 and 29 years old in good health. Some clones in this sample may be carry-over from other donors' samples. Sequences were obtained from naive CD4+ T cells from PBMCs. Documented subset: CD45RA+ positively selected. The rearrangement links TRBV7-2 to TRBJ2-5; D might be TRBD2 (6 bases). In DNA, the CDR3 is TGTGCCAGCAGCTTAGTTATCCGGGGGCAAGAGACCCAGTACTTC. As protein: CASSLVIRGQETQYF.